The 28 T cell receptor beta chains in this list originate from one sample, sequenced in a study of CD8 T cells in ankylosing spondylitis. TCRdb passed the 5' RACE reads through MiXCR, listing each CDR3 protein once. Of about 350,000 distinct CDR3 sequences detected, 20% to 25% appear once; the ten largest clones hold roughly 14%. Specimen: blood, either unsorted or a sorted T cell fraction (not recorded which). The receptors stem from a male donor with ankylosing spondylitis or in good health (not recorded which).

The chain is built from TRBV9 and TRBJ2-1; 9 nucleotides agree with TRBD2. V shed 2 bases and J 8 bases; nucleotides not matched to a gene: 5. Germline CDR1 and CDR2: SGDLS and YYNGEE. The CDR3 is 14 amino acids. CDR3 residues: CASSVGGGAYEQFF. The CDR3 DNA reads as TGTGCCAGCAGCGTTGGCGGGGGGGCGTATGAGCAGTTCTTC.

This CDR3 reads CASSPVTGTSGSYEQYF. Written as DNA, the CDR3 is TGTGCCAGCTCACCTGTTACAGGGACTAGCGGCTCCTACGAGCAGTACTTC. The chain recombines TRBV18 with TRBJ2-7, with TRBD2 matching over 11 bases. J was trimmed by 0 bases and V by 3 bases; bases with no gene match: 7. From germline, CDR1 is KGHSH and CDR2 LQKENI. The CDR3 totals 17 residues.

This clonotype was seen a handful of times. The gene calls are TRBV6-5 and TRBJ1-1; D is unclear. Trimming shortened V by 0 bases and J by 0 bases, and 8 bases separated the two germline ends. CDR3 length equals 15 residues. Per germline, CDR1 MNHEY and CDR2 SVGAGI. CDR3 residues: CASSYSTAMNTEAFF. The CDR3 coding sequence is TGTGCCAGCAGTTACTCTACAGCCATGAACACTGAAGCTTTCTTT.

The chain is built from TRBV2 and TRBJ2-5; the D gene is possibly TRBD2 (5 bases). CDR3 size: 12 residues. V was trimmed by 7 bases and J by 7 bases, leaving 13 bases between them. CDR1 is SNHLY, CDR2 FYNNEI, per germline. CDR3 DNA: TGTGCCAGCAAATCAACGGACTTGACCCAGTACTTC. As protein: CASKSTDLTQYF.

The chain employs TRBV7-6 and TRBJ1-2; a weak D match, TRBD1 (5 bases). The CDR3 contains 15 residues. Germline CDR1 is SGHVS and CDR2 is FNYEAQ. Trimming cost V 5 bases and J 7 bases, with 20 bases left between them. CDR3 loop: CASSPRDRLVGGYTF. The CDR3 nucleotides read TGTGCCAGCAGCCCCCGGGACCGACTGGTGGGTGGCTACACCTTC.

This clonotype was observed a few times. This chain links TRBV6-2 or TRBV6-3 with TRBJ2-7, with 11 bases identical to TRBD1. CDR1 MNHEY and CDR2 SVGEGT come from the germline V gene. The CDR3 runs 15 residues. Trimming at V came to 5 bases and at J to 7 bases, leaving 10 bases not matched to a gene. The CDR3 coding sequence is TGTGCCAGCAGTCCCGTACCGGGACAGGGGGGTGAGCAGTACTTC. Its translation is CASSPVPGQGGEQYF.

This clonotype came up a few times. This sequence joins TRBV7-9 and TRBJ1-5; D may be TRBD1 (5 bases). Germline V gene lookup returns CDR1 SEHNR and CDR2 FQNEAQ (reference sequence). The CDR3 is made up of 14 amino acids. Trimming pared 4 bases from V and 6 bases from J, leaving 13 bases between. The CDR3 DNA is TGTGCCAGCAGCTGGGGCGGGGTTAGTCAGCCCCAGCATTTT. It yields the protein CASSWGGVSQPQHF. The full variable domain, rest sourced from reference TRBV7-9 and TRBJ1-5, is DTGVSQNPRHKITKRGQNVTFRCDPISEHNRLYWYRQTLGQGPEFLTYFQNEAQLEKSRLLSDRFSAERPKGSFSTLEIQRTEQGDSAMYLCASSWGGVSQPQHFGDGTRLSIL.

The V gene is TRBV6-5, the J gene TRBJ2-1, with 9 bases fitting TRBD2. The ends lost 1 base at V and 0 bases at J; junction bases unmatched: 7. Germline CDR1 and CDR2: MNHEY and SVGAGI. This CDR3 is 18 amino acids long. CDR3 amino acids: CASSYFGGGAGSYNEQFF. The CDR3 DNA reads as TGTGCCAGCAGTTACTTTGGCGGGGGGGCTGGCTCCTACAATGAGCAGTTCTTC.

Comment on this clonotype: Its ends do not fully match the called genes, so a read error is possible. This chain connects TRBV7-7 to TRBJ2-5, with 9 bases matching TRBD2. Looked up from germline, CDR1 is SSHAT and CDR2 is FNYEAQ (reference sequence). CDR3 length: 16 amino acids. The CDR3 protein is CASSLAVAGGPETQYF. CDR3 sequence (DNA): TGTGCTAGCAGCTTAGCGGTGGCGGGGGGGCCGGAGACCCAGTACTTC. Full variable domain (rest looked up from reference TRBV7-7 and TRBJ2-5): GAGVSQSPRYKVTKRGQDVTLRCDPISSHATLYWYQQALGQGPEFLTYFNYEAQPDKSGLPSDRFSAERPEGSISTLTIQRTEQRDSAMYRCASSLAVAGGPETQYFGPGTRLLVL.

The chain employs TRBV9 and TRBJ2-7; D not certain. The CDR3 is 11 amino acids. Germline V CDR1 and CDR2: SGDLS, YYNGEE. Trimming shortened V by 3 bases and J by 7 bases, and 8 bases separated the two germline ends. The CDR3 DNA reads TGTGCCAGCAGCGCGACGGGTGAGCAGTACTTC. Amino acids: CASSATGEQYF.

This clonotype has a handful of counts. The chain uses TRBV28 and TRBJ1-2; 7 bases line up with TRBD1. The CDR3 contains 15 residues. Germline V CDR1 and CDR2: MDHEN, SYDVKM. J lost 3 bases, V lost 5 bases, and 9 bases had no gene match. The CDR3 protein is CASSQPGQTHYGYTF. The CDR3 DNA sequence: TGTGCCAGCAGTCAACCGGGACAGACCCACTATGGCTACACCTTC.

CDR3 protein: CASSLEESLYYEQYF. The CDR3 coding sequence is TGTGCCAGCAGCTTAGAGGAGAGCCTCTACTACGAGCAGTACTTC. The genes are TRBV7-8 and TRBJ2-7; D gene ambiguous. CDR3 length equals 15 residues. Germline V gene lookup returns CDR1 SGHVS and CDR2 FQNEAQ. V lost 1 base to trimming and J lost 3 bases, with 13 bases between them.

This chain uses TRBV5-1 with TRBJ2-7, with 10 bases that match TRBD1. The germline CDR1 and CDR2 sequences are SGHRS and YFSETQ. V was pared by 4 bases and J by 6 bases, with 10 bases of the junction left unmatched. The CDR3 runs 15 residues. The CDR3 region is CASSNPGQGRFEQYF. In DNA form, the CDR3 reads TGCGCCAGCAGCAACCCGGGACAGGGGCGATTCGAGCAGTACTTC.

The chain recombines TRBV11-2 with TRBJ2-1; tentatively, D is TRBD1 (6 bases). This CDR3 has 14 amino acids. Germline V lookup: CDR1 SGHAT, CDR2 FQNNGV. V lost 1 base and J lost 4, with 8 bases in between. CDR3 sequence (DNA): TGTGCCAGCAGCTTAGGACAGGAGTACAATGAGCAGTTCTTC. This sequence encodes CASSLGQEYNEQFF.

The chain has TRBV7-9 and TRBJ2-1, with 9 bases that match TRBD1. CDR3 size: 15 residues. The V and J ends lost 6 bases and 9 bases, in that order; junction bases with no gene match: 12. Germline CDR1 is SEHNR and CDR2 is FQNEAQ (reference sequence). CDR3 in amino acids: CASSRRDRENGEQFF. The CDR3 DNA reads TGTGCCAGCAGTCGCCGGGACAGGGAGAATGGTGAGCAGTTCTTC.

The rearrangement joins TRBV27 to TRBJ2-3, with D perhaps matching TRBD1 (6 bases). The CDR3 runs to 14 residues. Germline V CDR1 and CDR2: MNHEY, SMNVEV (reference sequence). Trimming took 5 bases from V and 4 from J, leaving 13 bases between them. The CDR3 protein is CASSPRQGSDTQYF. The DNA for the CDR3 is TGTGCCAGCAGTCCCAGGCAGGGGTCAGATACGCAGTATTTT.

Many counts were recorded for this clonotype. The chain joins TRBV20-1 to TRBJ2-7, with 10 bases lining up with TRBD1. V gave up 0 bases and J gave up 3 bases; unmatched junction bases: 5. Germline V gene lookup returns CDR1 DFQATT and CDR2 SNEGSKA (reference sequence). The CDR3 loop spans 15 amino acids. CDR3 amino acids: CSAREGQGKDYEQYF. Here the CDR3 DNA reads TGCAGTGCTAGAGAGGGACAGGGGAAAGACTACGAGCAGTACTTC.

The V and J genes are TRBV7-2 and TRBJ2-7; possibly TRBD2 for D (7 bases). Germline lookup yields CDR1 SGHTA and CDR2 FQGNSA. Trimming stripped 1 base from V and 6 bases from J, with 13 bases between. The CDR3 totals 14 residues. The CDR3 protein is CASSLEAGEGEQYF. As DNA, the CDR3 is TGTGCCAGCAGCTTAGAGGCAGGGGAGGGCGAGCAGTACTTC.

V is TRBV15 and J is TRBJ2-3; D gene ambiguous. There are 15 residues in the CDR3. V gave up 0 bases and J gave up 6 bases, with 13 bases separating them. Germline V gives CDR1 LNHNV, CDR2 YYDKDF (reference sequence). DNA for the CDR3: TGTGCCACCAGCAGAGATTCCACAGTGGGGGATACGCAGTATTTT. This codes for CATSRDSTVGDTQYF.

This clonotype was observed a handful of times. The chain couples TRBV3-1 to TRBJ2-2; no clear D gene. Germline V CDR1 and CDR2: LGHDT, YNNKEL (reference sequence). V was cut by 3 bases and J by 6 bases, with 14 bases left in between. The CDR3 loop spans 15 amino acids. The CDR3 DNA sequence: TGTGCCAGCAGCCACTCATACGATATATCCGGGGAGCTGTTTTTT. This sequence encodes CASSHSYDISGELFF.

This clonotype showed up just a few times. This chain links TRBV13 with TRBJ2-1, with D maybe TRBD1 (5 bases). Trimming removed 4 bases at V and 7 bases at J, with 14 bases between. Germline V gene sequence: CDR1 PRHDT, CDR2 FYEKMQ (reference sequence). There are 14 residues in the CDR3. In DNA, the CDR3 is TGTGCCAGCAGCTCAACTATGGACAAAAATGAGCAGTTCTTC. This sequence encodes CASSSTMDKNEQFF.

This clonotype was seen a handful of times. V and J are TRBV28 and TRBJ2-3; D is ambiguous. Between the trimmed V and J ends, which lost 4 bases and 2 bases, there was a span of 10 bases. Germline V gives CDR1 MDHEN, CDR2 SYDVKM. CDR3 length equals 14 residues. For the CDR3, the DNA is TGTGCCAGCAGTTCCTCTCGCGACACAGATACGCAGTATTTT. As protein: CASSSSRDTDTQYF.

This chain connects TRBV11-2 to TRBJ1-1; unclear D gene. The CDR3 consists of 13 residues. Germline V gene data show CDR1 as SGHAT and CDR2 as FQNNGV. The V end was cut by 0 bases, the J end by 5 bases, with 7 bases between. CDR3 sequence: CASSLDFGTEAFF. CDR3 in DNA: TGTGCCAGCAGCTTAGATTTTGGGACTGAAGCTTTCTTT.

Many counts were recorded for this clonotype. V and J are TRBV12-3 or TRBV12-4 and TRBJ1-3; 7 positions match TRBD1. The CDR3 runs to 14 residues. J lost 0 bases, V lost 6 bases, and 2 bases had no gene match. The CDR3 loop is CASRGQSSGNTIYF. The CDR3 DNA sequence: TGTGCCAGCAGGGGACAGAGCTCTGGAAACACCATATATTTT.

Here the CDR3 DNA reads TGCAGTCAAGGGGTGGGGACTAGCGGGGGGTTTAGCTCCTACAATGAGCAGTTCTTC. This translates into CSQGVGTSGGFSSYNEQFF. The rearrangement joins TRBV20-1 to TRBJ2-1; TRBD2 aligns across 15 bases. Trimming took 8 bases from V and 0 from J; bases not matched to a gene: 14. This CDR3 has 19 residues. CDR1 is DFQATT and CDR2 is SNEGSKA in the germline V gene (reference sequence).

As DNA, the CDR3 is TGTGCCAGCAGTTTGCGGGGATACACTGAAGCTTTCTTT. As protein: CASSLRGYTEAFF. The J gene is TRBJ1-1, the V gene TRBV28; D is unclear. Trimming left V 3 bases short and J 3 bases short, with 8 bases between. Germline CDR1 MDHEN, CDR2 SYDVKM. This CDR3 is built from 13 residues.

This clonotype appeared a few times. The genes are TRBV29-1 and TRBJ2-4, with D uncertain. V lost 1 base and J lost 3, with 10 bases in between. This CDR3 comprises 14 residues. Per germline, CDR1 SQVTM and CDR2 ANQGSEA. This CDR3 reads CSVEGHGSKNIQYF. For the CDR3, the DNA is TGCAGCGTTGAAGGCCATGGCAGCAAAAACATTCAGTACTTC.

This clonotype occurred a few times. This chain uses TRBV29-1 with TRBJ1-1; D unclear. Deletions cut 4 bases from V and 3 bases from J, with 12 bases between. The CDR3 loop spans 13 amino acids. Germline lookup yields CDR1 SQVTM and CDR2 ANQGSEA. The CDR3 reads CSVVGWRDTEAFF. The CDR3 nucleotides are TGCAGCGTTGTAGGGTGGAGGGACACTGAAGCTTTCTTT.